This TCR beta chain came from a study of T cell clonotyping in hematopoietic cell transplantation. The CDR3 is made up of 15 amino acids. The V gene end was trimmed by 3 bases and the J gene end by 4 bases; junction bases not matched to a gene: 9. Germline CDR1 and CDR2: MDHEN and SYDVKM. Time point specified: recipient sample about 28 days before transplant, after cytoreduction. TCRdb keeps only in-frame clones here, not all; method: immunoSEQ multiplex PCR. Among approximately 5,400 clones listed, around 84% were seen once. Sequenced here: peripheral blood mononuclear cells, sampled before stem cell transplant. The origin of this receptor is a man in his fifties or sixties with acute myeloid leukemia. Some clones in this sample may be carry-over from other donors' samples. The rearrangement links TRBV28 to TRBJ2-7; TRBD1 aligns across 7 bases. The CDR3 coding sequence is TGTGCCAGCAGTTTCCCCGGGACAGCAGAATACGAGCAGTACTTC. Translating it yields CASSFPGTAEYEQYF.